This T cell receptor beta chain originates from a study of molecular identifiers for immune sequencing clone quantification. Study-wide results and caveats: Clones above 20 RNA copies held over 97% of effector molecules, under 1% in naive cells.

This clonotype has more than one count but fewer than ten. Its target is unknown. The CDR3 has 14 residues. Looked up from germline, CDR1 is LGHNA and CDR2 is YSLEER. The V and J ends lost 4 bases and 6 bases respectively, with 13 bases between them. For bulk TCR libraries, previously described methods and listed TCR primers were used. Each CDR3 protein gets one entry after TCRdb re-called the PCR reads with MiXCR. The repertoire holds about half a million distinct CDR3 sequences, 25% seen once, with about 0.75% in the top ten. The source material was naive CD8+ T cells from blood, with Jurkat cell RNA spiked in. Subset of the sample: FACS-sorted CD8+CD4-CCR7+CD45RA+ naive T cells. V is TRBV4-3 and J is TRBJ2-1, with unresolved D. This clonotype was sampled from a human donor in good health. Some libraries in this study had Jurkat cell RNA spiked in. CDR3: CASSLGSGVNEQFF. The CDR3 nucleotides are TGCGCCAGCAGCCTGGGATCCGGAGTCAATGAGCAGTTCTTC.